The rows below give T cell receptor beta chains drawn from one sample of a study of blood T cell repertoires in COVID-19. TCRdb's copy holds only in-frame clones and misses some; the assay was immunoSEQ multiplex PCR. The sample records approximately 61,000 clones, around four fifths being singletons. Sequenced sample: peripheral blood. The receptors stem from a man aged 70 or older with acute or convalescent COVID-19. Each CDR3 is given with its conserved first and last residue. Each record gives: D gene, clone size, J gene, V gene, CDR3 DNA, CDR3 protein. The D gene is left open where the match is weak. For some rows the clone size is stated as once, few or many, or as a class when expanded; others skip it.

D gene: TRBD2; clone size: .; J gene: TRBJ2-1; V gene: TRBV10-1; CDR3 DNA: TGCGCCAGCAGTACTACTAGCGGGGGCCTCAATGAGCAGTTCTTC; CDR3 protein: CASSTTSGGLNEQFF
D gene: TRBD1; clone size: .; J gene: TRBJ2-1; V gene: TRBV7-2; CDR3 DNA: TGTGCCAGCAGCCTAGACAGGGGGCACTACAATGAGCAGTTCTTC; CDR3 protein: CASSLDRGHYNEQFF
D gene: TRBD1; clone size: once; J gene: TRBJ2-3; V gene: TRBV5-1; CDR3 DNA: TGCGCCAGCAGCCCCGGGACAGCTCCTAGCACAGATACGCAGTATTTT; CDR3 protein: CASSPGTAPSTDTQYF
D gene: TRBD2; clone size: .; J gene: TRBJ2-5; V gene: TRBV5-4; CDR3 DNA: TGTGCCAGCAGCCGGTCTGGGGGGGGAGAGACCCAGTACTTC; CDR3 protein: CASSRSGGGETQYF
D gene: .; clone size: once; J gene: TRBJ2-5; V gene: TRBV6-2/TRBV6-3; CDR3 DNA: TGTGCCAGCAGTTACTACCAGGCTGAAGAGACCCAGTACTTC; CDR3 protein: CASSYYQAEETQYF
D gene: TRBD1; clone size: once; J gene: TRBJ2-1; V gene: TRBV6-5; CDR3 DNA: TGTGCCAGCACTTTGACAGGGGGCAATGAGCAGTTCTTC; CDR3 protein: CASTLTGGNEQFF
D gene: TRBD1; clone size: once; J gene: TRBJ2-7; V gene: TRBV18; CDR3 DNA: TGTGCCAGCTCACAAACCGGGACAGGGCTTAATGGCGAGCAGTACTTC; CDR3 protein: CASSQTGTGLNGEQYF
D gene: TRBD1; clone size: .; J gene: TRBJ2-5; V gene: TRBV11-3; CDR3 DNA: TGTGCCAGCAGCTTGGGGACAGGGCAACAAGAGACCCAGTACTTC; CDR3 protein: CASSLGTGQQETQYF
D gene: .; clone size: .; J gene: TRBJ1-6; V gene: TRBV27; CDR3 DNA: TGTGCCAGCAGTTTAGGGGGGATTGGTAATTCACCCCTCCACTTT; CDR3 protein: CASSLGGIGNSPLHF
D gene: .; clone size: .; J gene: TRBJ1-2; V gene: TRBV9; CDR3 DNA: TGTGCCAGCAGCGTAGGGGCTGACAGCTATGGCTACACCTTC; CDR3 protein: CASSVGADSYGYTF
D gene: .; clone size: .; J gene: TRBJ2-2; V gene: TRBV5-4; CDR3 DNA: TGTGCCAGCAGCCTCCGGGACAAGAACACCGGGGAGCTGTTTTTT; CDR3 protein: CASSLRDKNTGELFF
D gene: .; clone size: .; J gene: TRBJ1-6; V gene: TRBV5-4; CDR3 DNA: TGTGCCAGCAGCCTGACAGATTATAATTCACCCCTCCACTTT; CDR3 protein: CASSLTDYNSPLHF
D gene: TRBD1; clone size: .; J gene: TRBJ2-7; V gene: TRBV2; CDR3 DNA: TGTGCCAGCAGTGGGCTTGGGACAGGCCCCGGCGAGCAGTACTTC; CDR3 protein: CASSGLGTGPGEQYF
D gene: TRBD1; clone size: .; J gene: TRBJ1-6; V gene: TRBV28; CDR3 DNA: TGTGCCAGCAGTGACCCGGGACAGGGTTATTCACCCCTCCACTTT; CDR3 protein: CASSDPGQGYSPLHF
D gene: .; clone size: .; J gene: TRBJ2-3; V gene: TRBV5-4; CDR3 DNA: TGTGCCAGCAGCTTACAAGCGACTAGCACAGATACGCAGTATTTT; CDR3 protein: CASSLQATSTDTQYF
D gene: .; clone size: .; J gene: TRBJ2-2; V gene: TRBV7-9; CDR3 DNA: TGTGCCAGCACCCTGGACAGTGCCACCGGGGAGCTGTTTTTT; CDR3 protein: CASTLDSATGELFF
D gene: .; clone size: .; J gene: TRBJ2-7; V gene: TRBV10-3; CDR3 DNA: TGTGCCATCAGTCGGGACAACTACGAGCAGTACTTC; CDR3 protein: CAISRDNYEQYF
D gene: .; clone size: .; J gene: TRBJ2-5; V gene: TRBV5-1; CDR3 DNA: TGCGCCAGCAGCTTGAACATTGGCGAGACCCAGTACTTC; CDR3 protein: CASSLNIGETQYF
D gene: .; clone size: .; J gene: TRBJ2-1; V gene: TRBV5-4; CDR3 DNA: TGTGCCAGCAGCTTGGGGCAGGGCCTGAGCTCCTACAATGAGCAGTTCTTC; CDR3 protein: CASSLGQGLSSYNEQFF
D gene: TRBD1; clone size: .; J gene: TRBJ1-6; V gene: TRBV20-1; CDR3 DNA: TGCAGTGCTAGTAACAGGGGGGTTAGCTCACCCCTCCACTTT; CDR3 protein: CSASNRGVSSPLHF
D gene: .; clone size: .; J gene: TRBJ1-1; V gene: TRBV2; CDR3 DNA: TGTGCCAGCAGTGAAGGGCAGGGGTATGAAGCTTTCTTT; CDR3 protein: CASSEGQGYEAFF
D gene: TRBD1; clone size: .; J gene: TRBJ1-1; V gene: TRBV11-2; CDR3 DNA: TGTGCCAGCAGCGTACAGGGGAGGAACACTGAAGCTTTCTTT; CDR3 protein: CASSVQGRNTEAFF
D gene: TRBD1; clone size: .; J gene: TRBJ2-5; V gene: TRBV6-5; CDR3 DNA: TGTGCCAGCAGTTACCGACAGGGTACGGAGACCCAGTACTTC; CDR3 protein: CASSYRQGTETQYF
D gene: TRBD1; clone size: .; J gene: TRBJ2-3; V gene: TRBV28; CDR3 DNA: TGTGCCAGCAGTTTAATCGGACAGGGCACAGATACGCAGTATTTT; CDR3 protein: CASSLIGQGTDTQYF
D gene: .; clone size: .; J gene: TRBJ1-5; V gene: TRBV18; CDR3 DNA: TGTGCCAGCTCTGCAGATAGCAATCAGCCCCAGCATTTT; CDR3 protein: CASSADSNQPQHF
D gene: TRBD1; clone size: once; J gene: TRBJ2-1; V gene: TRBV7-9; CDR3 DNA: TGTGCCAGCAGCTTAGGAGACAGGGGGTATGGTGATGAGCAGTTCTTC; CDR3 protein: CASSLGDRGYGDEQFF
D gene: .; clone size: few; J gene: TRBJ1-4; V gene: TRBV18; CDR3 DNA: TGTGCCAGCTCACCCATACTATCGACGGAAAAACTGTTTTTT; CDR3 protein: CASSPILSTEKLFF
D gene: TRBD2; clone size: .; J gene: TRBJ2-7; V gene: TRBV11-2; CDR3 DNA: TGTGCCAGCAGCTTAGTTGGTTGGGGGGGGAGGGAGCAGTACTTC; CDR3 protein: CASSLVGWGGREQYF
D gene: TRBD1; clone size: .; J gene: TRBJ1-2; V gene: TRBV20-1; CDR3 DNA: TGCAGTGCTAGTAGAGGGGACAGAGACGATGGCTACACCTTC; CDR3 protein: CSASRGDRDDGYTF
D gene: .; clone size: .; J gene: TRBJ1-6; V gene: TRBV9; CDR3 DNA: TGTGCCAGCAGCCCCTGGAGTTCCTATAATTCACCCCTCCACTTT; CDR3 protein: CASSPWSSYNSPLHF
D gene: TRBD2; clone size: .; J gene: TRBJ2-5; V gene: TRBV2; CDR3 DNA: TGTGCCAGCAGTGAAGCGCGGGGGGGCAGGGAGACCCAGTACTTC; CDR3 protein: CASSEARGGRETQYF
D gene: TRBD1; clone size: .; J gene: TRBJ1-4; V gene: TRBV5-4; CDR3 DNA: TGTGCCAGCAGCTTCCGGGACAGGGGGGATGAAAAACTGTTTTTT; CDR3 protein: CASSFRDRGDEKLFF
D gene: .; clone size: .; J gene: TRBJ1-2; V gene: TRBV9; CDR3 DNA: TGTGCCAGCAGCGCCACCTTGGGGGGGTATGGCTACACCTTC; CDR3 protein: CASSATLGGYGYTF
D gene: .; clone size: .; J gene: TRBJ1-2; V gene: TRBV15; CDR3 DNA: TGTGCCACCAGCAGAGATGGTACAGGGTTTTCTAGGGGCTACACCTTC; CDR3 protein: CATSRDGTGFSRGYTF
D gene: TRBD2; clone size: .; J gene: TRBJ2-3; V gene: TRBV6-2/TRBV6-3; CDR3 DNA: TGTGCCAGCAGTTACCCGGCGGGGGGGGGACGGGATACGCAGTATTTT; CDR3 protein: CASSYPAGGGRDTQYF
D gene: TRBD1; clone size: .; J gene: TRBJ1-3; V gene: TRBV3-1/TRBV3-2; CDR3 DNA: TGTGCCAGCAGCCAGGGACAGGGACCCTCTGGAAACACCATATATTTT; CDR3 protein: CASSQGQGPSGNTIYF
D gene: .; clone size: .; J gene: TRBJ1-6; V gene: TRBV5-1; CDR3 DNA: TGCGCCAGCAGCTTGGAGGAAAGGACACTAAATTCACCCCTCCACTTT; CDR3 protein: CASSLEERTLNSPLHF
D gene: TRBD1; clone size: .; J gene: TRBJ1-4; V gene: TRBV7-9; CDR3 DNA: TGTGCCAGCAGCCGAGGGACAGCGGCTAATGAAAAACTGTTTTTT; CDR3 protein: CASSRGTAANEKLFF
D gene: .; clone size: .; J gene: TRBJ2-5; V gene: TRBV5-5; CDR3 DNA: TGTGCCAGCAGCCCAACGGGACTCCAAGAGACCCAGTACTTC; CDR3 protein: CASSPTGLQETQYF
D gene: .; clone size: .; J gene: TRBJ2-5; V gene: TRBV20-1; CDR3 DNA: TGCAGTGCTAGTTCGCAGGGCCAAGAGACCCAGTACTTC; CDR3 protein: CSASSQGQETQYF
D gene: .; clone size: .; J gene: TRBJ2-1; V gene: TRBV10-1; CDR3 DNA: TGCGCCAGCAGTCGGGGGAGCTCCTACAATGAGCAGTTCTTC; CDR3 protein: CASSRGSSYNEQFF
D gene: .; clone size: few; J gene: TRBJ2-7; V gene: TRBV2; CDR3 DNA: TGTGCCAGCAAAAGTGGTAGCGGACCCTACGAGCAGTACTTC; CDR3 protein: CASKSGSGPYEQYF
D gene: TRBD1; clone size: .; J gene: TRBJ2-7; V gene: TRBV27; CDR3 DNA: TGTGCCAGCAGCGCGACAGGGGCCTACGAGCAGTACTTC; CDR3 protein: CASSATGAYEQYF
D gene: .; clone size: few; J gene: TRBJ2-7; V gene: TRBV6-5; CDR3 DNA: TGTGCCAGCAGAAGAGACTTACAGGGCCGCCGCGAGCAGTACTTC; CDR3 protein: CASRRDLQGRREQYF
D gene: .; clone size: .; J gene: TRBJ1-4; V gene: TRBV3-1/TRBV3-2; CDR3 DNA: TGTGCCAGCAGCCTTTCAGGGGCGGAACTGTTTTTT; CDR3 protein: CASSLSGAELFF
D gene: .; clone size: .; J gene: TRBJ1-2; V gene: TRBV5-4; CDR3 DNA: TGTGCCAGCAGCTTGGATGCGGGAGCTAACTATGGCTACACCTTC; CDR3 protein: CASSLDAGANYGYTF